This TCR beta chain was retrieved from a study of CD8+ T cells in alopecia areata. Study-level findings and limits: Normal scalp showed lower clonality than lesional scalp, especially alopecia totalis/universalis.

This clone was found a few times. No antigen is known for it. Germline V lookup: CDR1 SNHLY, CDR2 FYNNEI. The V and J ends lost 5 bases and 9 bases, in that order; junction bases with no gene match: 3. The CDR3 has 13 amino acids. Extracted from the samples, RNA was reverse transcribed into cDNA to serve as the sequencing template. The assay was immunoSEQ multiplex PCR, and TCRdb's table has in-frame clones only and misses some. Of 98,000 or so clones listed, under 60% are singletons. This clonotype was sampled from a human donor with alopecia areata. The sequencing input was NKG2D-low CD8+ T cells sorted from blood. The chain has TRBV2 and TRBJ2-1, with 11 bases aligning to TRBD2. The CDR3 spells CASSIGLAGEQFF. The CDR3 DNA follows: TGTGCCAGCAGTATCGGACTAGCGGGTGAGCAGTTCTTC.